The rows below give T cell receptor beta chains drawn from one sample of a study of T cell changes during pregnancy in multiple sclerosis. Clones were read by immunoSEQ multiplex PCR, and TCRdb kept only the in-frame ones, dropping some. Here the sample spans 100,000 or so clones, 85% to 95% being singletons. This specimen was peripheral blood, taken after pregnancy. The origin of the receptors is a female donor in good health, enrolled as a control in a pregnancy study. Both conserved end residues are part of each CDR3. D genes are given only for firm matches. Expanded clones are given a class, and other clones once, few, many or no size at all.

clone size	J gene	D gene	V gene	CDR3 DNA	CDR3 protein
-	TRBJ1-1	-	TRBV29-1	TGCAGCGTTTCACACAGGCTGAACACTGAAGCTTTCTTT	CSVSHRLNTEAFF
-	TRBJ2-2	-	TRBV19	TGTGCCAGTAGCACCGACAGCTATTACACCGGGGAGCTGTTTTTT	CASSTDSYYTGELFF
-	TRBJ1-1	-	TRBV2	TGTGCCAGCAGATTTGAGGGGAACACTGAAGCTTTCTTT	CASRFEGNTEAFF
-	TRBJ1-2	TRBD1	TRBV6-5	TGTGCCAGCTATTACTCCCGGACAGGGTACTATGGCTACACCTTC	CASYYSRTGYYGYTF
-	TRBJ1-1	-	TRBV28	TGTGCCAGCAGTACCGCTGGGGGAGGGAGCACTGAAGCTTTCTTT	CASSTAGGGSTEAFF
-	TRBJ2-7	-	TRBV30	TGTGCCTGGATGGTGGGCAGCTCGGGGGAGCAGTACTTC	CAWMVGSSGEQYF
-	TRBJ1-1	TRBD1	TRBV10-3	TGTGCCATCAGTGAGTGGAGGGACAGGGGAAGCACTGAAGCTTTCTTT	CAISEWRDRGSTEAFF
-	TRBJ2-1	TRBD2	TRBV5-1	TGCGCCAGCAACGAAATAGCGGGAGGCTCCTACAATGAGCAGTTCTTC	CASNEIAGGSYNEQFF
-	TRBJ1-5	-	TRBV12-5	TGTGCTAGTGGGTACAATGGTCCGGGTCCCCAGCATTTT	CASGYNGPGPQHF
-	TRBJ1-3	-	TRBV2	TGTGCCAGCAGAGGGACAAATGGAAACACCATATATTTT	CASRGTNGNTIYF
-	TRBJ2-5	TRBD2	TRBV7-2	TGTGCCAGCAGCTTTCAGCGGGGTGGGGAGACCCAGTACTTC	CASSFQRGGETQYF
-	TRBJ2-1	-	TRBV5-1	TGCGCCAGCAGCTTCAACAGGGGCCCTAGCGGGTCCTACAATGAGCAGTTCTTC	CASSFNRGPSGSYNEQFF
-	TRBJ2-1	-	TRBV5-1	TGCGCCAGCAACCTTTTCGGGAGCTCCTACAATGAGCAGTTCTTC	CASNLFGSSYNEQFF
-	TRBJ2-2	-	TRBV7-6	TGTGCCAGCAGTCTCAGGGAAACCGGGGAGCTGTTTTTT	CASSLRETGELFF
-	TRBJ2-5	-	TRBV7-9	TGTGCCAGCAGCCCTGGAGCCAGGGGAAAAGAGACCCAGTACTTC	CASSPGARGKETQYF
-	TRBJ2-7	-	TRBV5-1	TGCGCCAGCAGCTTGGGCCTAGCCTCCTACGAGCAGTACTTC	CASSLGLASYEQYF
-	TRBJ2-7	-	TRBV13	TGTGCCAGCAGCCCCAGTTCAGGCGTATCCTACGAGCAGTACTTC	CASSPSSGVSYEQYF
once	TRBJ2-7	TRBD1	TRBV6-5	TGTGCCAGCAGTCGCCCGACAGGGTCCCGGGGCGAGCAGTACTTC	CASSRPTGSRGEQYF
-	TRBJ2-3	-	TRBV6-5	TGTGCCAGCAGTCCCCGACTCAGCACAGATACGCAGTATTTT	CASSPRLSTDTQYF
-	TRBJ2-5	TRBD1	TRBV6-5	TGTGCCAGCAGACGACAGGGTATAGAGACCCAGTACTTC	CASRRQGIETQYF
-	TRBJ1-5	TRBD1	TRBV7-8	TGTGCCAGCAGCCGCGACTACGGGACAGGGGCTCAGCCCCAGCATTTT	CASSRDYGTGAQPQHF
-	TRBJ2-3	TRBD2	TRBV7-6	TGTGCCAGCAGCCGGAGCGGGAGGGACACAGATACGCAGTATTTT	CASSRSGRDTDTQYF
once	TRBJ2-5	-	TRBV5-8	TGTGCCAGCAGCCAGGACTTGGAGACCCAGTACTTC	CASSQDLETQYF
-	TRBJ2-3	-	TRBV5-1	TGCGCCAGCAGGGTCAGGGGTTTGAGCACAGATACGCAGTATTTT	CASRVRGLSTDTQYF
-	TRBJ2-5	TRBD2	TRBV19	TGTGCCAGTGGGACTAGCGGCGTCGTAGAGACCCAGTACTTC	CASGTSGVVETQYF
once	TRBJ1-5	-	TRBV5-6	TGTGCCAGCAGCTTTAGGGGAATGCGGAATCAGCCCCAGCATTTT	CASSFRGMRNQPQHF
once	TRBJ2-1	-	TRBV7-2	TGTGCCAGCAGCTTAGCAGGACAATACAATGAGCAGTTCTTC	CASSLAGQYNEQFF
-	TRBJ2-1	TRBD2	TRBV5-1	TGCGCCAGCAAGAGGACTAGCGGGTTCAACAATGAGCAGTTCTTC	CASKRTSGFNNEQFF
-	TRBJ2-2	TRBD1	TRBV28	TGTGCCAGCAGTTTCGCCCAGGGGGCCGGGGAGCTGTTTTTT	CASSFAQGAGELFF
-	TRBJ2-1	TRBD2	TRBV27	TGTGCCAGCACGCCGCTAGCGGGGAAACATGAGCAGTTCTTC	CASTPLAGKHEQFF
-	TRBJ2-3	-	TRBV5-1	TGCGCCAGCAATCTCGGTTCTGCTTATTATGGAGATACGCAGTATTTT	CASNLGSAYYGDTQYF
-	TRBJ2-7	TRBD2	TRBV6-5	TGTGCCAGCGGGCGGCTAGCGGCCTACGAGCAGTACTTC	CASGRLAAYEQYF
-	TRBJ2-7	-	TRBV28	TGTGCCAGCAGACCAAACCTGGGTACCGAGGCCTACGAGCAGTACTTC	CASRPNLGTEAYEQYF
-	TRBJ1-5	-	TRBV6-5	TGTGCCAGCAGTTACTCGAGAAATCAGCCCCAGCATTTT	CASSYSRNQPQHF
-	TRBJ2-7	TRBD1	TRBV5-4	TGTGCCAGCAGCCCTGACAGGGGGTGGGACGAGCAGTACTTC	CASSPDRGWDEQYF
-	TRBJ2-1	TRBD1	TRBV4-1	TGCGCCAGCAGCCGCCGGACTGGGGACAGGGGAAATGAGCAGTTCTTC	CASSRRTGDRGNEQFF
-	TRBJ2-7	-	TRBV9	TGTGCCAGCAGCGTAGACCCCAGGGGTACCTACGAGCAGTACTTC	CASSVDPRGTYEQYF
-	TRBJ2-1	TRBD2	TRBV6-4	TGTGCCAGCAGTATTAGCGGGAGCTACAATGAGCAGTTCTTC	CASSISGSYNEQFF
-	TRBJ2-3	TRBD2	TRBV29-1	TGCAGCGTTGAAGGGTGGGAGGGCCTTCCAGATACGCAGTATTTT	CSVEGWEGLPDTQYF
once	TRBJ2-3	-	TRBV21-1	TGTGCCAGCAGCAAAGGGATGCCTAGCGGGAGTGCAGATACGCAGTATTTT	CASSKGMPSGSADTQYF
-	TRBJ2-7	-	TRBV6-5	TGTGCCAGCAGTTACGCGGCGGGCCAGGCCTACGAGCAGTACTTC	CASSYAAGQAYEQYF
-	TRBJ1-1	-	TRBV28	TGTGCCAGCAGTCAGGGGTTTTTTTACACTGAAGCTTTCTTT	CASSQGFFYTEAFF
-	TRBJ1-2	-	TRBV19	TGTGCCAGTAACCCCGGAGAGGGAGCTAACTATGGCTACACCTTC	CASNPGEGANYGYTF
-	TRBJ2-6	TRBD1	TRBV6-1	TGTGCCAGCAGTGATATGGGACAGGTTGGGGCCAACGTCCTGACTTTC	CASSDMGQVGANVLTF
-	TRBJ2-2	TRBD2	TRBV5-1	TGCGCCAGCAGCTATAGCGGGGACACTTCCACCGGGGAGCTGTTTTTT	CASSYSGDTSTGELFF
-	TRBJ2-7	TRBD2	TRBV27	TGTGCCAGCAGTCCGATCGGACTAGCGGGGGGCGAGCAGTACTTC	CASSPIGLAGGEQYF
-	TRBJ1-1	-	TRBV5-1	TGCGCCAGCAGCTTGGACAGGGCGAACACTGAAGCTTTCTTT	CASSLDRANTEAFF
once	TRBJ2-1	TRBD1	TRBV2	TGTGCCAGCAGTTACAGTACAGGGGCAGGTGAGCAGTTCTTC	CASSYSTGAGEQFF
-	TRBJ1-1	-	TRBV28	TGTGCCAGCAGTTTACTTGGGACTACCAACACTGAAGCTTTCTTT	CASSLLGTTNTEAFF
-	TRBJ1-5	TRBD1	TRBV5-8	TGTGCCAGCAGCTTGGCCGGAGCAGGGGGACAGCCCCAGCATTTT	CASSLAGAGGQPQHF